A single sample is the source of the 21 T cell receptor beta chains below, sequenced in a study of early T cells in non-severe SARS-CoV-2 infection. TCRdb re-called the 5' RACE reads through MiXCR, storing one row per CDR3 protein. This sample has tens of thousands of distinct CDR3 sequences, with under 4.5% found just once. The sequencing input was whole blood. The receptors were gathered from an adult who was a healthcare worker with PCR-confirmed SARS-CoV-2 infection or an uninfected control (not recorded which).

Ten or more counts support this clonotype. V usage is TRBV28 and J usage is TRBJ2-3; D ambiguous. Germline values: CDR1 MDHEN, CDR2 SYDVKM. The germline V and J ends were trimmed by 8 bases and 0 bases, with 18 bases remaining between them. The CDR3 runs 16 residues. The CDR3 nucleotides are TGTGCCAGCCCCCCCAACTTGGCGCTCAGCACAGATACGCAGTATTTT. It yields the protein CASPPNLALSTDTQYF.

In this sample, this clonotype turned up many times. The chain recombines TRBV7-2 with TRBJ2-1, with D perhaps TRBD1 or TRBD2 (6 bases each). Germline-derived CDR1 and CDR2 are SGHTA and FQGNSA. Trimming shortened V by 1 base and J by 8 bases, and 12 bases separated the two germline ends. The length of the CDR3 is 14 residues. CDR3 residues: CASSLVGGRDEQFF. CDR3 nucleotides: TGTGCCAGCAGCTTAGTGGGGGGCAGGGATGAGCAGTTCTTC.

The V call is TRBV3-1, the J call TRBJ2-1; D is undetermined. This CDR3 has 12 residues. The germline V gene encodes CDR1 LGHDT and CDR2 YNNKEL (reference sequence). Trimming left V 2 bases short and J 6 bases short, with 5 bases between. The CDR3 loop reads CASSQLVNEQFF. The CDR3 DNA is TGTGCCAGCAGCCAACTCGTCAATGAGCAGTTCTTC.

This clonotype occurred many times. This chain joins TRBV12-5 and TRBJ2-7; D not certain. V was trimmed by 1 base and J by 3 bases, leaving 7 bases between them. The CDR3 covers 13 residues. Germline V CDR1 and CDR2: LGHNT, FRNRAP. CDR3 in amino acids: CASGLGLGYEQYF. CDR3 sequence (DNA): TGTGCTAGTGGTTTGGGACTGGGCTACGAGCAGTACTTC.

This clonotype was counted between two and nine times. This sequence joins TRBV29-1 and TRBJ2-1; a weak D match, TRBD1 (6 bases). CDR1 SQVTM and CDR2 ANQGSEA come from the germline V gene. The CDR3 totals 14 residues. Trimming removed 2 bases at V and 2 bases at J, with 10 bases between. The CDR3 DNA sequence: TGCAGCGTTGAATCAGGGGTGGCCTACAATGAGCAGTTCTTC. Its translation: CSVESGVAYNEQFF.

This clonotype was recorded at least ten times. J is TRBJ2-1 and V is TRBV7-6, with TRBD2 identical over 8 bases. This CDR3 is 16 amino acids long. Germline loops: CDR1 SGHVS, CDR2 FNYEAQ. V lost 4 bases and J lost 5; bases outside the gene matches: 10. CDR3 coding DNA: TGTGCCAGCAGCTCGAAAACCGGGACTAGAGACAATGAGCAGTTCTTC. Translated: CASSSKTGTRDNEQFF.

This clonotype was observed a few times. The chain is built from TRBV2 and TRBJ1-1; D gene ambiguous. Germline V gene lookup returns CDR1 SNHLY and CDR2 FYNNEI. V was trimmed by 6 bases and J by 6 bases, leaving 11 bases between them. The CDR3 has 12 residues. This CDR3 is CASRTVVAEAFF. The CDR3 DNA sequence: TGTGCCAGCAGGACGGTAGTGGCTGAAGCTTTCTTT.

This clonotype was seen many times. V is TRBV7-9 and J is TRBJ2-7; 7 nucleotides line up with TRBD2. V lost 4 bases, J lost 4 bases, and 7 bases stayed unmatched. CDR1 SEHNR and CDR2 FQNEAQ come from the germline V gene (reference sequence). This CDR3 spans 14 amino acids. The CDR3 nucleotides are TGTGCCAGCAGCTCCGGACTAGTCGCTTACGAGCAGTACTTC. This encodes CASSSGLVAYEQYF.

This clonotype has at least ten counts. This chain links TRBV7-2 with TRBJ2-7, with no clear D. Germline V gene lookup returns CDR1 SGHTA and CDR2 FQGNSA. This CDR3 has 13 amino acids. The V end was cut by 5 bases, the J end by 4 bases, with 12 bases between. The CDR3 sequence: CASSTSARYEQYF. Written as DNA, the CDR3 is TGTGCCAGCAGCACATCCGCCCGGTACGAGCAGTACTTC.

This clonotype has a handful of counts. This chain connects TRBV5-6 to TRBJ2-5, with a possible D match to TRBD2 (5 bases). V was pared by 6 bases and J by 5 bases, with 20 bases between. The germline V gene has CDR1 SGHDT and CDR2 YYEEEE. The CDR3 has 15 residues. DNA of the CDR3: TGTGCCAGCATTAGATACGGGGATGTGGAGGAGACCCAGTACTTC. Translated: CASIRYGDVEETQYF.

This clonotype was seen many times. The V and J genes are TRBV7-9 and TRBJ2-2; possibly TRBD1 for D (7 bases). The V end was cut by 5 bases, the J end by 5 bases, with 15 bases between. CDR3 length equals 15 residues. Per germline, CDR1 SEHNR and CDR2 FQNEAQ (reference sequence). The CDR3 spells CASSPLAGGTGELFF. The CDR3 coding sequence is TGTGCCAGCAGCCCCCTGGCAGGGGGGACCGGGGAGCTGTTTTTT.

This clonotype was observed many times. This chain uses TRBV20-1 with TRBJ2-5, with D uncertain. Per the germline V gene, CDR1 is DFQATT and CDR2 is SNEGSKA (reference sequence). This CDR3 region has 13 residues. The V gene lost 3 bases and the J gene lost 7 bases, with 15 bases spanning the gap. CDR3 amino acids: CSASRGLGRTQYF. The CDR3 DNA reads TGCAGTGCTAGTCGCGGCCTCGGCCGGACCCAGTACTTC.

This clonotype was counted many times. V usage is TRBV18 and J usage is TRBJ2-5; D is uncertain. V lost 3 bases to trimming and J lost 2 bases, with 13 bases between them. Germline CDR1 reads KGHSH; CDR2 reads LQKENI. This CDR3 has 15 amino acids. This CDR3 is CASSPRSPPQETQYF. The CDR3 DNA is TGTGCCAGCTCACCTCGTTCCCCACCGCAAGAGACCCAGTACTTC.

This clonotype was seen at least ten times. The DNA for the CDR3 is TGTGCCAGCAGCCCGCGGGGACTTAACACCGGGGAGCTGTTTTTT. It codes for CASSPRGLNTGELFF. The V and J genes are TRBV7-3 and TRBJ2-2, with D perhaps matching TRBD2 (6 bases). The CDR3 sequence is 15 residues long. V was pared by 5 bases and J by 2 bases, with 12 bases between. Per germline, CDR1 SGHTA and CDR2 FQGTGA.

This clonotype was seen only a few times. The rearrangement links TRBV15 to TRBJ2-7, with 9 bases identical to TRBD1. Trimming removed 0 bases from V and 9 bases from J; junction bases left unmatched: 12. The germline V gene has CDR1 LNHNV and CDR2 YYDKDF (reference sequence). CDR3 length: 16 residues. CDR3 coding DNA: TGTGCCACCAGCAGAGAGGGGACAGGGAAGAGGCAGGGGCAGTACTTC. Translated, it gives CATSREGTGKRQGQYF.

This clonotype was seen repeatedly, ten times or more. The CDR3 DNA follows: TGTGCCAGCAGCTTAGGAAAGGGACGGGATGGGGAAAAACTGTTTTTT. Translated, it gives CASSLGKGRDGEKLFF. The chain recombines TRBV7-2 with TRBJ1-4; tentatively, D is TRBD1 (5 bases). CDR1 is SGHTA and CDR2 is FQGNSA in the germline V gene. This CDR3 has 16 residues. V dropped 1 base and J dropped 8 bases, with 17 bases sitting between them.

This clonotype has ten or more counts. CDR3 bases: TGTGCCATCAGTGATTTGACCGGTAGCTCCTACGAGCAGTACTTC. Translation gives CAISDLTGSSYEQYF. V gene TRBV10-3 combines with J gene TRBJ2-7; D gene uncertain. V was clipped by 3 bases and J by 0 bases, with 12 bases between them. The CDR3 sequence is 15 residues long. Germline CDR1 reads ENHRY; CDR2 reads SYGVKD.

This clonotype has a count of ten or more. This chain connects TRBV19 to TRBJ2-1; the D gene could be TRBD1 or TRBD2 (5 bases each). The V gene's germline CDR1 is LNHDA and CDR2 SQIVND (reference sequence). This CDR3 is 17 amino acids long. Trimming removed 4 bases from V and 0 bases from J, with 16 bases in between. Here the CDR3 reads CASSTHRDLSSYNEQFF. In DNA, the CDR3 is TGTGCCAGTAGTACCCACCGGGACCTCAGCTCCTACAATGAGCAGTTCTTC.

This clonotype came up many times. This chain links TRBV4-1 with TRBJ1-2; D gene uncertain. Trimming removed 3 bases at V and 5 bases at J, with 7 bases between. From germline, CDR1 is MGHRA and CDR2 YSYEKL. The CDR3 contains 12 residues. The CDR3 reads CASSQTGYGYTF. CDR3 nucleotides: TGCGCCAGCAGCCAGACTGGTTATGGCTACACCTTC.

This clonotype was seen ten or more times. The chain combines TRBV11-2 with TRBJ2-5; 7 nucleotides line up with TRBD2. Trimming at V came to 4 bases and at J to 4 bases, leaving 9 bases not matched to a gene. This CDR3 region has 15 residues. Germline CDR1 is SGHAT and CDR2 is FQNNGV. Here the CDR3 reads CASSSRWGGRETQYF. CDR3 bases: TGTGCCAGCAGCTCTCGTTGGGGGGGAAGAGAGACCCAGTACTTC.

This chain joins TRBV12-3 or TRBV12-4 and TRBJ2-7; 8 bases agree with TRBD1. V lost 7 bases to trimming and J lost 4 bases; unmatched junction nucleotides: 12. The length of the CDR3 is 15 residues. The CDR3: CASTKGQGGRYEQYF. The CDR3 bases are TGTGCCAGCACCAAAGGACAGGGTGGGAGGTACGAGCAGTACTTC.